These 10 T cell receptor beta chains originate from one sample sequenced in a study of T cell changes during pregnancy in multiple sclerosis. Assay: immunoSEQ multiplex PCR; the TCRdb copy retains only in-frame clones and omits some. Of 130,000 or so clones detected, 85% to 95% appear once; the ten largest clones hold around 6%. Sequencing was performed on peripheral blood, taken before pregnancy. All receptors derive from a female donor with multiple sclerosis, enrolled in a pregnancy study.

The V and J genes are TRBV29-1 and TRBJ1-1; D uncertain. This CDR3 is built from 13 residues. Germline assignment: CDR1 SQVTM and CDR2 ANQGSEA. The V and J ends lost 4 bases and 0 bases respectively, with 9 bases between them. CDR3 sequence (DNA): TGCAGCGTTGTGCGAAAAATGAACACTGAAGCTTTCTTT. Translation gives CSVVRKMNTEAFF.

This chain links TRBV6-1 with TRBJ2-7, with TRBD1 as a possible D gene (7 bases). This CDR3 comprises 15 residues. CDR1 is MNHNS and CDR2 is SASEGT in the germline V gene. The V end was cut by 6 bases, the J end by 0 bases, with 15 bases between. CDR3 amino acids: CASREGAYGSYEQYF. The CDR3 DNA follows: TGTGCCAGCAGGGAGGGGGCCTACGGCTCCTACGAGCAGTACTTC.

The chain couples TRBV6-5 to TRBJ1-1; D is unclear. Trimming removed 5 bases at V and 0 bases at J, with 7 bases between. Germline CDR1 MNHEY, CDR2 SVGAGI. This CDR3 region has 13 residues. CDR3 sequence reads: CASSLSLNTEAFF. The CDR3, as DNA: TGTGCCAGCAGTCTATCCTTGAACACTGAAGCTTTCTTT.

The chain recombines TRBV2 with TRBJ2-5; 11 positions match TRBD2. Looked up from germline, CDR1 is SNHLY and CDR2 is FYNNEI. The CDR3 spans 14 residues. V shed 8 bases, J shed 7 bases, and the junction held 9 bases outside the gene matches. The CDR3 loop is CASRLAGTKGTQYF. The CDR3 DNA sequence: TGTGCCAGCCGACTAGCGGGGACGAAGGGGACCCAGTACTTC.

This rearrangement joins TRBV5-1 to TRBJ2-2, with 11 positions matching TRBD2. The CDR3 spans 17 residues. The V segment lost 3 bases and the J segment 0 bases; nucleotides outside the gene matches: 4. The germline V gene encodes CDR1 SGHRS and CDR2 YFSETQ. The CDR3 DNA sequence: TGCGCCAGCAGCTCGCTAGCGGGGGGCTCGAACACCGGGGAGCTGTTTTTT. It is translated as CASSSLAGGSNTGELFF.

The chain has TRBV14 and TRBJ2-2, with TRBD1 as a possible D gene (5 bases). This CDR3 region has 16 residues. The germline CDR1 and CDR2 sequences are SGHDN and FVKESK. Trimming shortened V by 2 bases and J by 4 bases, and 14 bases separated the two germline ends. This chain's CDR3 is CASSQTQSGPTGELFF. The CDR3 nucleotides read TGTGCCAGCAGCCAAACCCAGTCAGGGCCCACCGGGGAGCTGTTTTTT. The complete variable domain, with remaining parts taken from reference TRBV14 and TRBJ2-2, reads EAGVTQFPSHSVIEKGQTVTLRCDPISGHDNLYWYRRVMGKEIKFLLHFVKESKQDESGMPNNRFLAERTGGTYSTLKVQPAELEDSGVYFCASSQTQSGPTGELFFGEGSRLTVL.

V usage is TRBV7-2 and J usage is TRBJ2-1, with D perhaps matching TRBD2 (5 bases). Germline V gene lookup returns CDR1 SGHTA and CDR2 FQGNSA. The CDR3 is made up of 16 amino acids. V lost 1 base, J lost 4 bases, and 14 bases lay in between. This CDR3 reads CASSLVPRALYNEQFF. The DNA for the CDR3 is TGTGCCAGCAGCTTAGTGCCGAGGGCCCTTTACAATGAGCAGTTCTTC.

The CDR3 protein is CASSLALGEGYGYTF. In DNA, the CDR3 is TGTGCCAGCAGCTTAGCTTTGGGGGAGGGCTATGGCTACACCTTC. The chain employs TRBV7-2 and TRBJ1-2, with a possible D match to TRBD1 (5 bases). Germline V gene lookup returns CDR1 SGHTA and CDR2 FQGNSA. V was pared by 0 bases and J by 4 bases, with 12 bases between. The CDR3 loop spans 15 amino acids.

The rearrangement links TRBV15 to TRBJ2-3, with TRBD1 as a possible D gene (5 bases). This CDR3 comprises 16 residues. Germline CDR1 LNHNV, CDR2 YYDKDF (reference sequence). The V end lost 5 bases, the J end lost 6 bases, and 21 bases lay between the germline ends. As DNA, the CDR3 is TGTGCCACCAGCGGTACAGGTCCCCTGCGTGGGGATACGCAGTATTTT. Its protein product is CATSGTGPLRGDTQYF.

This chain connects TRBV7-6 to TRBJ1-4, with TRBD1 matching 7 bases. Germline-derived CDR1 and CDR2 are SGHVS and FNYEAQ. Germline trimming cut 1 base from V and 7 bases from J; bases unmatched to any gene: 6. The CDR3 runs to 15 residues. The CDR3 nucleotides read TGTGCCAGCAGCTTAGGCGGAGGGGGCGGTGAAAAACTGTTTTTT. Translation gives CASSLGGGGGEKLFF.